The 18 T cell receptor beta chains presented below share a single source sample, sequenced in a study of blood T cell repertoires in COVID-19. The protocol was immunoSEQ multiplex PCR, while the TCRdb copy is restricted to in-frame clones and leaves out a portion. This sample has fewer than 400,000 clones, with approximately 88% found just once. Material: PBMCs or T cells enriched from blood (not recorded which). The receptors were sampled from a young man who had recovered from COVID-19.

The chain couples TRBV5-1 to TRBJ2-5; 13 positions match TRBD2. This CDR3 is built from 16 residues. Trimming took 4 bases from V and 1 from J; bases not matched to a gene: 4. The germline gives CDR1 SGHRS, CDR2 YFSETQ. In DNA form, the CDR3 reads TGCGCCAGCAGCACACTAGCGGGGGGGCCCCAAGAGACCCAGTACTTC. This gives the protein CASSTLAGGPQETQYF.

The V and J genes are TRBV6-1 and TRBJ1-6; D not certain. From germline, CDR1 is MNHNS and CDR2 SASEGT. The CDR3 is 14 amino acids. V lost 2 bases and J 7 bases, leaving 9 bases between the germline ends. The CDR3 region has the DNA TGTGCCAGCAGTGAATACGGTAGAAATTCACCCCTCCACTTT. Protein sequence: CASSEYGRNSPLHF.

The table lists this clone with a few counts. V usage is TRBV5-4 and J usage is TRBJ1-3; 7 nucleotides agree with TRBD1. V lost 4 bases to trimming and J lost 0 bases; unmatched junction nucleotides: 4. Looked up from germline, CDR1 is SGHNT and CDR2 is YYREEE (reference sequence). The CDR3 is made up of 15 amino acids. CDR3 DNA sequence: TGTGCCAGCAGCAACAGGGGATTCTCTGGAAACACCATATATTTT. It encodes CASSNRGFSGNTIYF.

V and J are TRBV13 and TRBJ2-7; TRBD1 is a possible D gene (6 bases). CDR3 length equals 11 residues. Trimming removed 4 bases at V and 10 bases at J, with 11 bases between. Germline CDR1 reads PRHDT; CDR2 reads FYEKMQ (reference sequence). CDR3 bases: TGTGCCAGCAGCTCGACAGGAGATCAGTACTTC. Amino acid sequence: CASSSTGDQYF.

This chain joins TRBV6-5 and TRBJ2-5, with TRBD2 matching 12 bases. This CDR3 has 15 residues. Per the germline V gene, CDR1 is MNHEY and CDR2 is SVGAGI. The J segment lost 5 bases and the V segment lost 5 bases, leaving 6 bases of the junction unmatched. Here the CDR3 DNA reads TGTGCCAGCAGTCCCGGACTAGCGGGGCTGGAGACCCAGTACTTC. This sequence encodes CASSPGLAGLETQYF.

V and J are TRBV19 and TRBJ2-2; D remains unclear. This CDR3 is built from 14 residues. The germline gives CDR1 LNHDA, CDR2 SQIVND (reference sequence). Trimming removed 4 bases at V and 0 bases at J, with 6 bases between. CDR3 DNA sequence: TGTGCCAGTAGTACTCTAGCGAACACCGGGGAGCTGTTTTTT. It yields the protein CASSTLANTGELFF.

This chain joins TRBV13 and TRBJ1-3; TRBD1 might be the D (5 bases). Germline V CDR1 and CDR2: PRHDT, FYEKMQ (reference sequence). This CDR3 is 16 amino acids long. V was cut by 5 bases and J by 2 bases, with 16 bases left in between. CDR3 in DNA: TGTGCCAGCAGCCAAATGCTGCAGGGTCCTGGAAACACCATATATTTT. It yields the protein CASSQMLQGPGNTIYF. Full variable domain (rest looked up from reference TRBV13 and TRBJ1-3): AAGVIQSPRHLIKEKRETATLKCYPIPRHDTVYWYQQGPGQDPQFLISFYEKMQSDKGSIPDRFSAQQFSDYHSELNMSSLELGDSALYFCASSQMLQGPGNTIYFGEGSWLTVV.

This chain joins TRBV27 and TRBJ1-6; 9 positions agree with TRBD1. The ends lost 5 bases at V and 7 bases at J; junction bases unmatched: 6. Germline lookup yields CDR1 MNHEY and CDR2 SMNVEV (reference sequence). The CDR3 runs to 15 residues. The CDR3: CASSVGTGLNSPLHF. The CDR3 bases are TGTGCCAGCAGTGTAGGGACAGGGCTCAATTCACCCCTCCACTTT.

The V call is TRBV5-1, the J call TRBJ1-2; the match to TRBD1 covers 11 bases. V shed 1 base and J 8 bases; nucleotides not matched to a gene: 10. Germline-derived CDR1 and CDR2 are SGHRS and YFSETQ. The CDR3 spans 16 residues. Here the CDR3 DNA reads TGCGCCAGCAGCTTGACCTGGGACAGGGGGTTTGGCGGCTACACCTTC. Amino acid sequence: CASSLTWDRGFGGYTF.

This clone was detected once. This rearrangement joins TRBV6-7 to TRBJ2-7; 7 nucleotides line up with TRBD1. TRBV6-7 is classed as an ORF, of uncertain function. This CDR3 spans 14 amino acids. J lost 3 bases, V lost 5 bases, and 7 bases had no gene match. The CDR3 coding sequence is TGTGCCAGCAGTCAGGGGGACAGCAACTACGAGCAGTACTTC. Translation gives CASSQGDSNYEQYF.

This sequence joins TRBV25-1 and TRBJ1-2; 7 bases match TRBD1. J gave up 3 bases and V 6 bases, and 4 bases lay outside the gene matches. The CDR3 has 13 amino acids. Germline CDR1 reads MGHDK; CDR2 reads SYGVNS. The CDR3 loop reads CASSSDRDYGYTF. CDR3 coding DNA: TGTGCCAGCAGCTCAGACAGGGACTATGGCTACACCTTC.

A few counts support this clone. V is TRBV11-2 and J is TRBJ1-2, with D perhaps TRBD1 (6 bases). Germline CDR1 reads SGHAT; CDR2 reads FQNNGV. Trimming removed 4 bases at V and 4 bases at J, with 16 bases between. CDR3 length equals 15 residues. In DNA, the CDR3 is TGTGCCAGCAGCTCACTAGGGACACCCAGCTATGGCTACACCTTC. Translated, it gives CASSSLGTPSYGYTF. Variable domain in full (rest from reference TRBV11-2 and TRBJ1-2): EAGVAQSPRYKIIEKRQSVAFWCNPISGHATLYWYQQILGQGPKLLIQFQNNGVVDDSQLPKDRFSAERLKGVDSTLKIQPAKLEDSAVYLCASSSLGTPSYGYTFGSGTRLTVV.

The rearrangement links TRBV10-1 to TRBJ1-1, with TRBD1 matching 9 bases. V lost 0 bases to trimming and J lost 5 bases; unmatched junction nucleotides: 7. The CDR3 contains 16 residues. CDR1 is WNHNN, CDR2 SYGVQD, per germline (reference sequence). CDR3 region: CASSESLQGAWTEAFF. The DNA for the CDR3 is TGCGCCAGCAGTGAGTCGCTACAGGGGGCATGGACTGAAGCTTTCTTT.

This clone is a singleton in its sample. This chain links TRBV4-1 with TRBJ1-1; D is possibly TRBD1 (6 bases). The CDR3 has 16 amino acids. Looked up from germline, CDR1 is MGHRA and CDR2 is YSYEKL. V gave up 2 bases and J gave up 3 bases, with 16 bases separating them. The CDR3 DNA reads as TGCGCCAGCAGCCAACCCGGGACACGGTTGGACACTGAAGCTTTCTTT. Protein product: CASSQPGTRLDTEAFF.

The chain is built from TRBV3-1 (or the pseudogene TRBV3-2) and TRBJ2-7; 7 positions agree with TRBD1. Germline loops: CDR1 LGHDT, CDR2 YNNKEL (reference sequence). V dropped 4 bases and J dropped 3; count of bases not matched to a gene: 6. There are 14 residues in the CDR3. The chain's CDR3 is CASSPSRGLYEQYF. Written as DNA, the CDR3 is TGTGCCAGCAGCCCCTCGAGGGGGCTCTACGAGCAGTACTTC.

The rearrangement uses TRBV9 and TRBJ1-3; D is possibly TRBD1 (6 bases). Trimming shortened V by 0 bases and J by 4 bases, and 11 bases separated the two germline ends. Looked up from germline, CDR1 is SGDLS and CDR2 is YYNGEE. The CDR3 contains 15 residues. CDR3 amino acids: CASSVAGGFGNTIYF. The CDR3, as DNA: TGTGCCAGCAGCGTAGCTGGGGGCTTCGGAAACACCATATATTTT.

This chain uses TRBV15 with TRBJ2-7; unclear D gene. The CDR3 covers 12 residues. The germline CDR1 and CDR2 sequences are LNHNV and YYDKDF (reference sequence). V dropped 2 bases and J dropped 5 bases, with 7 bases sitting between them. CDR3 sequence reads: CATSRFRDEQYF. DNA of the CDR3: TGTGCCACCAGCAGATTTCGGGACGAGCAGTACTTC.

The chain is built from TRBV28 and TRBJ2-1; no firm D call. Germline V gene data show CDR1 as MDHEN and CDR2 as SYDVKM. This CDR3 has 15 amino acids. Trimming took 4 bases from V and 10 from J, leaving 20 bases between them. As DNA, the CDR3 is TGTGCCAGCAGTTCCCCCGGGTCTCAACGGGTAGAGCAGTTCTTC. Amino acid sequence: CASSSPGSQRVEQFF. The whole variable domain, remainder taken from reference TRBV28 and TRBJ2-1, is DVKVTQSSRYLVKRTGEKVFLECVQDMDHENMFWYRQDPGLGLRLIYFSYDVKMKEKGDIPEGYSVSREKKERFSLILESASTNQTSMYLCASSSPGSQRVEQFFGPGTRLTVL.